These T cell receptor beta chains were read from a single sample in a study of shared clonotypes between healthy human individuals. This table comes from immunoSEQ multiplex PCR, and its TCRdb copy is limited to in-frame clones, with some not included. The data show 230,000 or so clones, approximately 70% seen once. The sequenced sample consisted of memory CD4+ T cells sorted from blood. These receptors were taken from a man aged 30 to 45 in good health. CDR3s include the opening cysteine and the closing phenylalanine or tryptophan. D genes are given only for firm matches. Where a row states a size, it is once, few, many or the class of an expanded clone; other rows omit it.

v_gene: TRBV10-2
j_gene: TRBJ2-7
d_gene: -
abundance: -
CDR3nt: TGCGCCAGCAGTGCTACAGGGATTAGCTCCTACGAGCAGTACTTC
CDR3aa: CASSATGISSYEQYF

v_gene: TRBV18
j_gene: TRBJ2-3
d_gene: TRBD2
abundance: -
CDR3nt: TGTGCCAGCTCATCAACAACTAGCGGTGTCACAGATACGCAGTATTTT
CDR3aa: CASSSTTSGVTDTQYF

v_gene: TRBV6-6
j_gene: TRBJ2-5
d_gene: -
abundance: -
CDR3nt: TGTGCCAGCTGGGGCTCAGAGACCCAGTACTTC
CDR3aa: CASWGSETQYF

v_gene: TRBV27
j_gene: TRBJ2-1
d_gene: -
abundance: once
CDR3nt: TGTGCCAGCAGTCCATCCGGGGGGCGGGGGCTTTTCTTC
CDR3aa: CASSPSGGRGLFF

v_gene: TRBV11-2
j_gene: TRBJ2-2
d_gene: -
abundance: -
CDR3nt: TGTGCCAGCAGCTCCATGACAGGATTCACCGGGGAGCTGTTTTTT
CDR3aa: CASSSMTGFTGELFF

v_gene: TRBV27
j_gene: TRBJ2-7
d_gene: TRBD2
abundance: -
CDR3nt: TGTGCCAGCAGTTTTAACGGGAGGCGACCCTACGAGCAGTACTTC
CDR3aa: CASSFNGRRPYEQYF

v_gene: TRBV6-5
j_gene: TRBJ1-2
d_gene: -
abundance: -
CDR3nt: TGTGCCAGCAGTTACTCTCCCCCGGGGGTCTATGGCTACACCTTC
CDR3aa: CASSYSPPGVYGYTF

v_gene: TRBV19
j_gene: TRBJ2-7
d_gene: TRBD1
abundance: -
CDR3nt: TGTGCCACCCGACAGGGACGGTACGAGCAGTACTTC
CDR3aa: CATRQGRYEQYF

v_gene: TRBV4-2
j_gene: TRBJ1-1
d_gene: -
abundance: few
CDR3nt: TGTGCCAGCAGCCAAGATCGCCGGGCCTCTAACACTGAAGCTTTCTTT
CDR3aa: CASSQDRRASNTEAFF

v_gene: TRBV7-2
j_gene: TRBJ2-7
d_gene: -
abundance: many
CDR3nt: TGTGCCAGCAGCTTAGCGGGGGTGCACTACGAGCAGTACTTC
CDR3aa: CASSLAGVHYEQYF

v_gene: TRBV7-2
j_gene: TRBJ2-3
d_gene: TRBD2
abundance: -
CDR3nt: TGTGCCAGCAGCTTACTTTCTTTAGCGGGAGGTAGCACAGATACGCAGTATTTT
CDR3aa: CASSLLSLAGGSTDTQYF

v_gene: TRBV9
j_gene: TRBJ2-7
d_gene: -
abundance: -
CDR3nt: TGTGCCAGCAGCGTAGATTTCAGGTCCGAGCAGTACTTC
CDR3aa: CASSVDFRSEQYF

v_gene: TRBV18
j_gene: TRBJ1-2
d_gene: -
abundance: -
CDR3nt: TGTGCCAGCTCACCGCCGGCCGTCTATGGCTACACCTTC
CDR3aa: CASSPPAVYGYTF

v_gene: TRBV4-3
j_gene: TRBJ2-2
d_gene: TRBD2
abundance: -
CDR3nt: TGCGCCAGCAGCCAAGATATCCCGGGACTAGCGGGATCCACCGGGGAGCTGTTTTTT
CDR3aa: CASSQDIPGLAGSTGELFF

v_gene: TRBV28
j_gene: TRBJ2-1
d_gene: -
abundance: -
CDR3nt: TGTGCCAGCAGTTTAAAGTACAATGAGCAGTTCTTC
CDR3aa: CASSLKYNEQFF

v_gene: TRBV5-1
j_gene: TRBJ2-3
d_gene: TRBD2
abundance: few
CDR3nt: TGCGCCAGCAGCTTGGGCAGGACTAGCGGGAGACACACAGATACGCAGTATTTT
CDR3aa: CASSLGRTSGRHTDTQYF

v_gene: TRBV5-1
j_gene: TRBJ2-5
d_gene: TRBD2
abundance: -
CDR3nt: TGCGCCAGCAGCCTAGGGACTAGCGGGGAAGAGACCCAGTACTTC
CDR3aa: CASSLGTSGEETQYF

v_gene: TRBV4-3
j_gene: TRBJ2-7
d_gene: -
abundance: -
CDR3nt: TGCGCCAGCAGCCAAGTGATCGGGTCCACCTACGAGCAGTACTTC
CDR3aa: CASSQVIGSTYEQYF

v_gene: TRBV5-1
j_gene: TRBJ2-5
d_gene: -
abundance: -
CDR3nt: TGCGCCAGCAGCTTGGGACAGACCCAAGAGACCCAGTACTTC
CDR3aa: CASSLGQTQETQYF

v_gene: TRBV2
j_gene: TRBJ2-3
d_gene: -
abundance: -
CDR3nt: TGTGCCAGCAGACAGACTGAACTCACAGATACGCAGTATTTT
CDR3aa: CASRQTELTDTQYF

v_gene: TRBV5-6
j_gene: TRBJ1-2
d_gene: -
abundance: -
CDR3nt: TGTGCCAGCAGCCCAGGGGCCAGCCTTAACTATGGCTACACCTTC
CDR3aa: CASSPGASLNYGYTF

v_gene: TRBV5-1
j_gene: TRBJ2-1
d_gene: -
abundance: -
CDR3nt: TGCGCCAGCAGCTTGGTGCTAGGTGCCCGAAATGAGCAGTTCTTC
CDR3aa: CASSLVLGARNEQFF

v_gene: TRBV20-1
j_gene: TRBJ1-2
d_gene: -
abundance: -
CDR3nt: TGCAGTGCTAGAGATCCCAGACTCGGCACCTTC
CDR3aa: CSARDPRLGTF